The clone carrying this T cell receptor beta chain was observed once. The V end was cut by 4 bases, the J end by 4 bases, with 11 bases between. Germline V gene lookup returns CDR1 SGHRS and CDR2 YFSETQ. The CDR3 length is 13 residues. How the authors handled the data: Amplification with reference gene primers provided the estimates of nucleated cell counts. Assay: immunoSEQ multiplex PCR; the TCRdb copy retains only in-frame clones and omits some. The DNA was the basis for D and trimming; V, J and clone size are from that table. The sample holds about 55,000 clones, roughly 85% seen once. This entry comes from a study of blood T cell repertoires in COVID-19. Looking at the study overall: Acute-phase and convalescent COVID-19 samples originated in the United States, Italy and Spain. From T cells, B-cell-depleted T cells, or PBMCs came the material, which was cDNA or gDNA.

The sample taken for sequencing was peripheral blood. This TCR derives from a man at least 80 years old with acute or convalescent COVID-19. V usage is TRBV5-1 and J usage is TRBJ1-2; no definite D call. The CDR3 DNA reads TGCGCCAGCAGCCCCGGGGAGACCTATGGCTACACCTTC. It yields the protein CASSPGETYGYTF.